The source of this T cell receptor beta chain is a study of T cell changes during pregnancy in multiple sclerosis. Data came from immunoSEQ multiplex PCR; TCRdb stores just in-frame clones and leaves some out. The sample lists about 75,000 clones, about 90% occurring once. The source of this sequence is a female donor in good health, enrolled as a control in a pregnancy study. The input for sequencing was peripheral blood, taken in the first trimester of pregnancy.

The CDR3 reads CASSLGTSGSYEQYF. The DNA for the CDR3 is TGCGCCAGCAGCCTCGGGACTAGCGGGAGTTACGAGCAGTACTTC. The gene calls are TRBV4-3 and TRBJ2-7; TRBD2 aligns across 14 bases. V dropped 4 bases and J dropped 4; count of bases not matched to a gene: 3. The V gene's germline CDR1 is LGHNA and CDR2 YSLEER. There are 15 residues in the CDR3.